This T cell receptor (beta chain) came from a study of early T cells in non-severe SARS-CoV-2 infection. The wider study: From unsorted whole blood, bulk RNA was sequenced, and the chains remained unpaired.

Individual cDNA molecules received unique molecular identifiers. TCRdb re-analysed the 5' RACE reads in MiXCR, keeping a single row per CDR3 protein. The table includes more than 25,000 distinct CDR3 sequences, 4.5% to 7% detected once. In its sample, this clonotype was seen many times. The antigen is unknown. Study-wide results and limits: VDJdb-based annotation leaned toward anti-spike CD8 responses and missed private and CD4 specificities.

Trimming cost V 0 bases and J 5 bases, with 10 bases left between them. Germline loops: CDR1 LNHNV, CDR2 YYDKDF (reference sequence). This CDR3 is 15 amino acids long. The sample was whole blood. The genes are TRBV15 and TRBJ1-4; a possible D gene is TRBD1 (6 bases). This clonotype was obtained from an adult who was a healthcare worker with PCR-confirmed SARS-CoV-2 infection or an uninfected control (not recorded which). The CDR3 loop is CATSRDSGVNEKLFF. CDR3 DNA sequence: TGTGCCACCAGCAGAGATTCAGGGGTGAATGAAAAACTGTTTTTT.